Detailed here is one T cell receptor beta chain. The target of this receptor is not known. Nothing much larger sits one base from this clone, and base qualities are not available. These data originate in a study of shared T cell receptors in the human thymus (dated by TCRdb to the early 2020s). Describing the broader study: The study investigated the way shared, self-reactive T-cell receptor alpha chains are produced in the human thymus.

The library was built by means of the immunoSEQ multiplex PCR assay. This is the immuneACCESS table as TCRdb keeps it, with only in-frame sequences that have V and J called. A part of the clones is gone; compared with another copy, unresolved V genes explain less than half, and the rest is unexplained. This sample holds 700,000 or so clones; approximately 85% were observed only once. The ten largest clones take up under 0.012% of the sample. Another study also made use of these data, one on human thymus T cells. The second paper states: Donors were immunologically healthy infants undergoing open corrective cardiac surgery for congenital heart defects in Finland. The thymus tissue came from surgical resects taken out during corrective cardiac surgery. Both the thymic and the peripheral blood repertoires appeared to show biased V and J gene segment usage. Highly overlapping thymic TCR repertoires among unrelated individuals were reported in the related research. The study described the TCR alpha and beta repertoires in about eight infant thymus samples and a handful of matching peripheral blood samples. Donor ages ranged from about 7 to 244 days, and the cohort comprised 5 to 7 male and a couple of female infants. Thymocytes were mechanically released from the tissue and were stored as pellets of about 9.5-31 million cells at -70 degrees C. Genomic DNA was extracted from frozen cell pellets with a QIAsymphony instrument. TCRB and TCRAD loci were amplified from a standardized quantity of quality-controlled genomic DNA using the immunoSEQ multiplex PCR assay. The amplicons covered the V(D)J region and were long enough to include the CDR3 and to identify the V and J genes. Through the commercial immunoSEQ service, the amplicons were sequenced on an Illumina platform. Corrections for primer bias and sequencing errors followed previously described methods, while TCRAD and TCRB definitions were based on the IMGT database. Repertoires were analysed with immunoSEQ Analyzer 3.0 and VDJTools, covering basic statistics, V/J segment usage, diversity estimates, rarefaction and pairwise overlap. To estimate diversity, the Chao1, ChaoE, Efron-Thisted, Shannon and inverse Simpson indices were applied, and diversity was also estimated on datasets down-sampled to the smallest sample. Repertoire overlap used strict matching of CDR3 nucleotide sequence, V gene and J gene, with Jaccard-based multidimensional scaling clustering. On average, roughly 850,000 unique TCRB clonotypes were obtained from thymus samples, compared with 70,000 to 90,000 from blood samples.

Sequencing was performed on thymocytes. The sequence derives from a girl under three years old with a congenital heart defect. Donor details come from another sample of the same person, matched by shared clones.

The CDR3 corresponds to CASSLAALSEEQYF. The DNA sequence is as follows: TGTGCCAGCAGCTTAGCCGCACTGTCGGAGGAGCAGTACTTC. Rearrangement joined TRBV7-9 to TRBJ2-7; no D gene call is confident. From its cysteine to its phenylalanine, the CDR3 spans 14 amino acids. The DNA shown is the 42-base CDR3, in frame from base 1. The V and J ends are trimmed by 0 bases and 7 bases, leaving 13 bases between them. CDR1 and CDR2 were assigned from the germline V gene (reference sequence) as SEHNR and FQNEAQ.